What follows are 29 T cell receptor beta chains derived from one specimen sequenced in a study of monozygotic twins with cystic fibrosis (dated by TCRdb to the early 2020s). The library was obtained by the immunoSEQ multiplex PCR assay. The table was pulled from immuneACCESS by TCRdb, which kept in-frame rearrangements only. Such tables lose some clones; where checked, under half of the loss comes from unresolved V genes, and the rest has no known cause. A total of more than 12,000 clones appear in this sample, roughly 98% of them only once. The ten largest clones represent 0.41% of the sample. Sample: blood. Receptors originate from a girl aged 2 to 9 with cystic fibrosis.

The chain links TRBV5-1 to TRBJ1-2, with D uncertain. The germline CDR1 and CDR2 sequences are SGHRS and YFSETQ. Between the trimmed V and J ends, which lost 6 bases and 2 bases, there was a span of 14 bases. The CDR3 extends over 14 amino acids. The chain's CDR3 is CASTPYGRNYGYTF. The CDR3 DNA follows: TGCGCCAGCACCCCTTATGGCAGGAACTATGGCTACACCTTC.

The chain carries TRBV10-3 and TRBJ1-3; possibly TRBD1 for D (5 bases). V was pared by 1 base and J by 4 bases, with 14 bases between. The CDR3 runs to 16 residues. From germline, CDR1 is ENHRY and CDR2 SYGVKD. CDR3 nucleotides: TGTGCCATCAGTGAGTTCGGGGGACTAACGGGAAACACCATATATTTT. Translating gives CAISEFGGLTGNTIYF.

The chain employs TRBV30 and TRBJ2-5; tentatively, D is TRBD1 (6 bases). This CDR3 comprises 15 residues. In germline, CDR1 is GTSNPN, CDR2 SVGIG (reference sequence). V was cut by 4 bases and J by 0 bases, with 15 bases left in between. CDR3 in DNA: TGTGCCTGGACGTACTCCAGGGGTCACCAAGAGACCCAGTACTTC. Its translation is CAWTYSRGHQETQYF.

The V gene is TRBV13, the J gene TRBJ1-1; no clear D gene. Trimming stripped 1 base from V and 1 base from J, with 7 bases between. Per the germline V gene, CDR1 is PRHDT and CDR2 is FYEKMQ (reference sequence). The CDR3 runs 14 residues. Here the CDR3 DNA reads TGTGCCAGCAGCTTAGCTAGGAGGAACACTGAAGCTTTCTTT. The encoded protein is CASSLARRNTEAFF.

This clone has just one count. The J gene is TRBJ2-1, the V gene TRBV18; maybe TRBD2 (5 bases). The CDR3 is 15 amino acids. The V end lost 3 bases, the J end lost 0 bases, and 9 bases lay between the germline ends. CDR1 is KGHSH, CDR2 LQKENI, per germline. The CDR3 is CASSPSGFSYNEQFF. The CDR3 nucleotides are TGTGCCAGCTCACCGTCGGGATTCTCCTACAATGAGCAGTTCTTC.

The chain recombines TRBV7-2 with TRBJ2-7, with 15 nucleotides matching TRBD2. The CDR3 has 18 amino acids. Per the germline V gene, CDR1 is SGHTA and CDR2 is FQGNSA. V lost 1 base, J lost 4 bases, and 8 bases stayed unmatched. CDR3 residues: CASSLDLGTSGRRYEQYF. In DNA form, the CDR3 reads TGTGCCAGCAGCTTAGACCTGGGGACTAGCGGGAGGCGGTACGAGCAGTACTTC.

The chain links TRBV6-1 to TRBJ1-1; 7 positions match TRBD1. Germline CDR1 MNHNS, CDR2 SASEGT. The length of the CDR3 is 14 residues. The ends lost 4 bases at V and 5 bases at J; junction bases unmatched: 7. The CDR3 DNA follows: TGTGCCAGCAGTGGGGGACAGCTCGGAACTGAAGCTTTCTTT. Residues: CASSGGQLGTEAFF.

The V call is TRBV5-1, the J call TRBJ1-4, with D unclear. Trimming shortened V by 4 bases and J by 0 bases, and 16 bases separated the two germline ends. The germline V gene encodes CDR1 SGHRS and CDR2 YFSETQ. CDR3 size: 17 residues. Here the CDR3 DNA reads TGCGCCAGCAGCGACCGCCCCGGGAGGGCAACTAATGAAAAACTGTTTTTT. Translated, it gives CASSDRPGRATNEKLFF.

This chain links TRBV5-4 with TRBJ1-1; D may be TRBD1 (5 bases). Trimming pared 3 bases from V and 0 bases from J, leaving 12 bases between. This CDR3 comprises 15 residues. Germline V gene sequence: CDR1 SGHNT, CDR2 YYREEE (reference sequence). CDR3 coding DNA: TGTGCCAGCAGCTCTAGGGACGGAGTGAACACTGAAGCTTTCTTT. Translation gives CASSSRDGVNTEAFF.

The genes are TRBV4-2 and TRBJ2-2, with a possible D match to TRBD1 (5 bases). The germline V gene has CDR1 LGHNA and CDR2 YNFKEQ. The CDR3 covers 18 residues. With 4 bases removed from V and 2 bases from J, the gap between germline ends came to 20 bases. The CDR3 sequence: CASSLWTLTDQNTGELFF. The CDR3 DNA reads as TGTGCCAGCAGCCTGTGGACACTAACGGACCAAAACACCGGGGAGCTGTTTTTT.

The V call is TRBV28, the J call TRBJ1-1; 8 bases match TRBD1. The V segment lost 5 bases and the J segment 5 bases; nucleotides outside the gene matches: 13. CDR3 size: 16 residues. Germline V gene sequence: CDR1 MDHEN, CDR2 SYDVKM. Here the CDR3 reads CASSPTGARRVTEAFF. The CDR3 nucleotides read TGTGCCAGCAGTCCGACAGGGGCACGCAGGGTAACTGAAGCTTTCTTT.

The J gene is TRBJ2-1, the V gene TRBV2, with 11 bases matching TRBD2. This CDR3 contains 16 residues. CDR1 is SNHLY and CDR2 is FYNNEI in the germline V gene. The V and J ends lost 4 bases and 1 base, in that order; junction bases with no gene match: 3. The CDR3 sequence is CASSGASGRSYNEQFF. In DNA form, the CDR3 reads TGTGCCAGCAGTGGGGCTAGCGGGAGGTCCTACAATGAGCAGTTCTTC. The entire variable domain, with the rest obtained from reference TRBV2 and TRBJ2-1, is as follows: EPEVTQTPSHQVTQMGQEVILRCVPISNHLYFYWYRQILGQKVEFLVSFYNNEISEKSEIFDDQFSVERPDGSNFTLKIRSTKLEDSAMYFCASSGASGRSYNEQFFGPGTRLTVL.

The gene calls are TRBV29-1 and TRBJ1-2; 8 bases fit TRBD1. This CDR3 comprises 13 residues. Germline V CDR1 and CDR2: SQVTM, ANQGSEA. V dropped 4 bases and J dropped 12; count of bases not matched to a gene: 13. The CDR3 here is CSVASLSDRANTF. CDR3 DNA sequence: TGCAGCGTTGCCTCCTTATCGGACAGGGCAAACACCTTC.

The rearrangement joins TRBV5-1 to TRBJ2-7; tentatively, D is TRBD1 or TRBD2 (5 bases each). V dropped 3 bases and J dropped 5 bases, with 18 bases sitting between them. Germline CDR1 is SGHRS and CDR2 is YFSETQ. The CDR3 contains 15 residues. The CDR3 is CASSSGFGGFNEQYF. In nucleotides, the CDR3 is TGCGCCAGCAGCTCGGGCTTTGGGGGATTCAACGAGCAGTACTTC.

The rearrangement uses TRBV29-1 and TRBJ2-7; D remains ambiguous. CDR3 size: 11 residues. Germline CDR1 reads SQVTM; CDR2 reads ANQGSEA. V lost 4 bases and J 3 bases, leaving 7 bases between the germline ends. CDR3 DNA sequence: TGCAGCGTTGCTTGGGGCTACGAGCAGTACTTC. It codes for CSVAWGYEQYF.

The chain uses TRBV5-1 and TRBJ2-7; 9 bases match TRBD1. With V trimmed by 1 base and J by 3 bases, 8 bases remained unmatched. In germline, CDR1 is SGHRS, CDR2 YFSETQ. The CDR3 has 16 residues. The CDR3 nucleotides are TGCGCCAGCAGCTTGCTTGGGACAGGGTCTATCTACGAGCAGTACTTC. Residues: CASSLLGTGSIYEQYF.

The chain has TRBV5-1 and TRBJ2-5; 8 bases agree with TRBD1. V dropped 0 bases and J dropped 5; count of bases not matched to a gene: 6. The CDR3 runs 15 residues. Germline CDR1 SGHRS, CDR2 YFSETQ. CDR3 in DNA: TGCGCCAGCAGCTTGGTACAGGGGGTCCGGGAGACCCAGTACTTC. Amino acids: CASSLVQGVRETQYF.

The V and J genes are TRBV10-1 and TRBJ2-5; D possibly corresponds to TRBD1 (5 bases). The CDR3 sequence is 15 residues long. Trimming removed 0 bases from V and 1 base from J, with 9 bases in between. Germline V gene lookup returns CDR1 WNHNN and CDR2 SYGVQD (reference sequence). CDR3 protein: CASSESGPLQETQYF. In nucleotides, the CDR3 is TGCGCCAGCAGTGAGTCGGGGCCGCTCCAAGAGACCCAGTACTTC.

V gene TRBV7-2 combines with J gene TRBJ2-3; D gene ambiguous. V was shortened by 5 bases and J by 3 bases, with 6 bases between the two germline ends. Germline V CDR1 and CDR2: SGHTA, FQGNSA. The CDR3 consists of 12 residues. The CDR3 nucleotides read TGTGCCAGCAGCCCATATACAGATACGCAGTATTTT. It encodes CASSPYTDTQYF.

This clone appeared once. This chain links TRBV4-2 with TRBJ2-3; 11 bases are shared with TRBD2. V was pared by 4 bases and J by 2 bases, with 14 bases of the junction left unmatched. The CDR3 is 19 amino acids. Germline assignment: CDR1 LGHNA and CDR2 YNFKEQ. The DNA of the CDR3 is TGTGCCAGCAGCCCCCTTGAAGTACTAGCGGGAGCGGTCACAGATACGCAGTATTTT. Translated: CASSPLEVLAGAVTDTQYF.

The V gene is TRBV19, the J gene TRBJ1-1, with a tentative D call TRBD1 (6 bases). The germline CDR1 and CDR2 sequences are LNHDA and SQIVND (reference sequence). The CDR3 length is 14 residues. Between the trimmed V and J ends, which lost 6 bases and 1 base, there was a span of 12 bases. CDR3 region: CASRMGGRNTEAFF. For the CDR3, the DNA is TGTGCCAGTAGGATGGGGGGCCGGAACACTGAAGCTTTCTTT.

The chain combines TRBV30 with TRBJ2-3; D uncertain. Germline V CDR1 and CDR2: GTSNPN, SVGIG (reference sequence). CDR3 length equals 12 residues. The V end lost 5 bases, the J end lost 0 bases, and 6 bases lay between the germline ends. CDR3 protein: CAWERSTDTQYF. CDR3 sequence (DNA): TGTGCCTGGGAGAGGAGCACAGATACGCAGTATTTT.

The chain couples TRBV7-2 to TRBJ1-1; no clear D gene. Germline V gene data show CDR1 as SGHTA and CDR2 as FQGNSA. This CDR3 contains 11 residues. V dropped 5 bases and J dropped 7 bases, with 8 bases sitting between them. The CDR3 region has the DNA TGTGCCAGCAGCCTGGGATTTGAAGCTTTCTTT. It specifies CASSLGFEAFF.

CDR3 DNA: TGTGCCAGTAGTACCCTCAAAGGGGTCGGGAGAAGATATACGCAGTATTTT. Translating it yields CASSTLKGVGRRYTQYF. The chain has TRBV19 and TRBJ2-3, with D maybe TRBD2 (6 bases). The CDR3 spans 17 residues. Germline assignment: CDR1 LNHDA and CDR2 SQIVND (reference sequence). Trimming removed 4 bases at V and 7 bases at J, with 24 bases between.

The rearrangement links TRBV6-1 to TRBJ1-1; 7 bases align to TRBD1. This CDR3 is 13 amino acids long. With V trimmed by 5 bases and J by 0 bases, 0 bases remained unmatched. The germline CDR1 and CDR2 sequences are MNHNS and SASEGT. The CDR3 nucleotides are TGTGCCAGCAGTCAGGGGGTGAACACTGAAGCTTTCTTT. It translates to CASSQGVNTEAFF.

The chain links TRBV10-2 to TRBJ1-6; D is uncertain. Trimming left V 5 bases short and J 2 bases short, with 13 bases between. This CDR3 comprises 16 residues. The germline CDR1 and CDR2 sequences are WSHSY and SAAADI. CDR3 loop: CASSHKEGTYNSPLHF. The CDR3 DNA sequence: TGCGCCAGCAGTCACAAGGAGGGCACCTATAATTCACCCCTCCACTTT.

The J gene is TRBJ2-1, the V gene TRBV11-3; D is unresolved. The CDR3 loop spans 11 amino acids. CDR1 is SGHNT, CDR2 YENEEA, per germline. V was clipped by 1 base and J by 10 bases, with 5 bases between them. The chain's CDR3 is CASSLGVEQFF. In nucleotides, the CDR3 is TGTGCCAGCAGCTTAGGGGTAGAGCAGTTCTTC.

The V gene is TRBV29-1, the J gene TRBJ1-2, with 8 bases lining up with TRBD1. The ends lost 3 bases at V and 7 bases at J; junction bases unmatched: 10. This CDR3 has 14 amino acids. Germline V gene data show CDR1 as SQVTM and CDR2 as ANQGSEA. CDR3 coding DNA: TGCAGCGTTGAGGGCCAGGGGGCAACGGGTGGCTACACCTTC. Translation: CSVEGQGATGGYTF.

V gene TRBV7-9 combines with J gene TRBJ1-1, with D possibly TRBD1 on 6 matching bases. V was pared by 4 bases and J by 5 bases, with 14 bases between. CDR3 length: 14 amino acids. Germline V gene data show CDR1 as SEHNR and CDR2 as FQNEAQ (reference sequence). CDR3 in DNA: TGTGCCAGCAGCTACCACCTGGGGGCAACTGAAGCTTTCTTT. It encodes CASSYHLGATEAFF.